Sequencing of this T cell receptor beta chain was carried out in a study of regulatory T cells in long-lasting Graves disease. Time point indicated: persistent/refractory GD, antithyroid drugs over 5 years with positive TRAb. Scientists built the TCR library using RNA that was extracted from PBMCs. This clonotype was seen ten or more times. In germline, CDR1 is SQVTM, CDR2 ANQGSEA. The CDR3 has 13 amino acids. The V and J ends lost 4 bases and 4 bases, in that order; junction bases with no gene match: 4. Assembly of TCR beta libraries relied on iRepertoire HTBI primers together with Arm-PCR of CDR3 regions. TCRdb reanalysed the multiplex PCR reads using MiXCR and keeps one entry per CDR3 protein. The repertoire holds hundreds of thousands of distinct CDR3 sequences, with around a fifth as singletons.

The sample consisted of peripheral blood mononuclear cells (PBMCs), taken when the disease was refractory, from a patient treated with antithyroid drugs. The V gene is TRBV29-1, the J gene TRBJ2-5; 9 bases are shared with TRBD1. This TCR was recovered from a female donor with Graves disease. CDR3: CSVGGQGLETQYF. DNA for the CDR3: TGCAGCGTTGGTGGACAGGGGTTAGAGACCCAGTACTTC.